This T cell receptor beta chain stems from a study of human T cells and chemical hapten exposure. Specified time point: patch test 1, 2 weeks after DPC sensitization. The treatment: therapeutic diphenylcyclopropenone sensitization with weekly scalp DPC. Unfractionated whole blood was the source of the extracted total RNA. This CDR3 has 12 residues. Trimming stripped 1 base from V and 4 bases from J, with 7 bases between. In germline, CDR1 is DFQATT, CDR2 SNEGSKA (reference sequence). TCRdb re-called the RACE reads with MiXCR, one entry per CDR3 protein. Of approximately 52,000 distinct CDR3 sequences listed, approximately 11% are singletons. This clonotype came up a few times.

The TCR originated in a woman aged 35 to 49 with alopecia areata. Some clones in this sample may be carry-over from other donors' samples. The sample consisted of whole blood, taken in connection with sensitization to the hapten diphenylcyclopropenone (DPC). The chain is built from TRBV20-1 and TRBJ2-5, with a tentative D call TRBD1 (5 bases). The CDR3 loop reads CSARAGSETQYF. DNA of the CDR3: TGCAGTGCTAGAGCAGGGTCAGAGACCCAGTACTTC.